This TCR beta chain was identified during a study of response to subunit inactivated influenza vaccine. TCRdb processed the RT-PCR reads anew with MiXCR; each CDR3 protein has one entry. The table shows about 500,000 distinct CDR3 sequences, with approximately 7.7% occurring only once. This clonotype has ten or more counts. No antigen is known for it. V was trimmed by 1 base and J by 3 bases, leaving 7 bases between them. The CDR3 has 13 amino acids. Germline CDR1 LGHNA, CDR2 YSLEER. General study results and limits: Authors suggested each seasonal flu vaccination may recruit only limited numbers of new T cells.

This sequence originates from a man aged 45-69 years who received an inactivated influenza vaccine. The sequenced sample was PBMCs from blood, obtained around 25 months after vaccination. The rearrangement links TRBV4-3 to TRBJ2-7; D not certain. In nucleotides, the CDR3 is TGCGCCAGCAGCCAAGGAGTTAACTACGAGCAGTACTTC. As protein: CASSQGVNYEQYF.